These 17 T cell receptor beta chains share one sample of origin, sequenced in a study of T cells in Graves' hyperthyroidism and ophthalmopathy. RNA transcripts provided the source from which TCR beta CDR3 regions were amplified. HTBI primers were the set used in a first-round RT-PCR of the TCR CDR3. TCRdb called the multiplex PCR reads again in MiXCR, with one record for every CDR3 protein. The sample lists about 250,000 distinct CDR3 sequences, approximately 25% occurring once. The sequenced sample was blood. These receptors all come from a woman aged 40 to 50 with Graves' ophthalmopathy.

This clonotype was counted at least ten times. The CDR3 DNA reads TGTGCCACCAAAGCCTCCGGGGAGCTGTTTTTT. This sequence encodes CATKASGELFF. V and J are TRBV28 and TRBJ2-2; D not certain. Germline V gives CDR1 MDHEN, CDR2 SYDVKM. The CDR3 length is 11 residues. Trimming shortened V by 10 bases and J by 6 bases, and 9 bases separated the two germline ends.

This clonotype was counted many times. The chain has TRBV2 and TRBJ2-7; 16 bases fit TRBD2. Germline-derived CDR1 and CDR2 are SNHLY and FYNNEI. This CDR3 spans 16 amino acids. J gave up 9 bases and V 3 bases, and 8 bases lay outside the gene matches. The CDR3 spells CASSESGLAGGPAQYF. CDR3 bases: TGTGCCAGCAGTGAGTCGGGACTAGCGGGAGGGCCAGCGCAGTACTTC.

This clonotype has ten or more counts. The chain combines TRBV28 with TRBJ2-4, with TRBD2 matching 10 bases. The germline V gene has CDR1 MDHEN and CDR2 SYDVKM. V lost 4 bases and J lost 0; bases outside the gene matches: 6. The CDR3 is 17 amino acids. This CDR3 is CASSSLAGGLAKNIQYF. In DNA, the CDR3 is TGTGCCAGCAGTTCGTTAGCGGGAGGATTAGCCAAAAACATTCAGTACTTC.

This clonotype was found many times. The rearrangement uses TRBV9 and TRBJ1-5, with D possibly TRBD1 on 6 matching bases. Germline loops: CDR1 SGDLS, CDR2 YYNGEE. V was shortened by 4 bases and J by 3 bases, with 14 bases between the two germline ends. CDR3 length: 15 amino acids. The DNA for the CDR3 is TGTGCCAGCAGCTTTACAGGGCTAGACAATCAGCCCCAGCATTTT. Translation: CASSFTGLDNQPQHF.

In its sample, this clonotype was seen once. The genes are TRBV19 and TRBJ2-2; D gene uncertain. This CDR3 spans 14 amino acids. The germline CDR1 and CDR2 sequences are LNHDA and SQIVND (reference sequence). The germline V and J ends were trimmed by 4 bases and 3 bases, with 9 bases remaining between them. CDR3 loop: CASSRDGYTGELFF. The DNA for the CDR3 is TGTGCCAGTAGTAGAGACGGTTACACCGGGGAGCTGTTTTTT.

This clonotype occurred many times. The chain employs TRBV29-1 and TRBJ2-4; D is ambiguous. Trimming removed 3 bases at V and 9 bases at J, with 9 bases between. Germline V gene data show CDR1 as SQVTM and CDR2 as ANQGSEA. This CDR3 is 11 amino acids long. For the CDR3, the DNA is TGCAGCGTTGAGGAAGACGGCATTCAGTACTTC. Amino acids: CSVEEDGIQYF.

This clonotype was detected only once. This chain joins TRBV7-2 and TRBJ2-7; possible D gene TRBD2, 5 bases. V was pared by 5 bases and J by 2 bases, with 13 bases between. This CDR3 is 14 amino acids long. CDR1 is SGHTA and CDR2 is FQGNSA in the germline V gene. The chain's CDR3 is CASSRGSGAYEQYF. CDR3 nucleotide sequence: TGTGCCAGCAGCCGGGGTTCCGGGGCCTACGAGCAGTACTTC.

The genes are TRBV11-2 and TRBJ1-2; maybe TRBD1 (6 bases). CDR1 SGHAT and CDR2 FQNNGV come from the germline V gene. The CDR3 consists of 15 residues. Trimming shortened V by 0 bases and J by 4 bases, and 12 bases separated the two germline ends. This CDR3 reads CASSLDRGEGYGYTF. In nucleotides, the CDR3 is TGTGCCAGCAGCTTAGACAGGGGAGAGGGCTATGGCTACACCTTC.

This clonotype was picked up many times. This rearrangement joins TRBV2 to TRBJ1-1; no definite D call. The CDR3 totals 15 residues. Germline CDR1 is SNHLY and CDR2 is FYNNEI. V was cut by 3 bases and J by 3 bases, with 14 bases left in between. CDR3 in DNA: TGTGCCAGCAGTGAGAGAGAGGCTGGAGACACTGAAGCTTTCTTT. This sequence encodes CASSEREAGDTEAFF.

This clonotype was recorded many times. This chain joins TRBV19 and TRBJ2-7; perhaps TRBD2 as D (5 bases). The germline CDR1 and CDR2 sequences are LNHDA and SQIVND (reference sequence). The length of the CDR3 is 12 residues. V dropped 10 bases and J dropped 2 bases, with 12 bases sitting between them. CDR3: CATAGLTYEQYF. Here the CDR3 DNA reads TGTGCCACCGCGGGTCTTACCTACGAGCAGTACTTC.

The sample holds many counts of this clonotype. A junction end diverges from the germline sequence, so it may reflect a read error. Here the CDR3 DNA reads TGTGCCAGCAGCCTAGAGGGGGGTCTCGGGGTCGGAAACACCATATATTTT. Its protein is CASSLEGGLGVGNTIYF. V gene TRBV11-2 combines with J gene TRBJ1-3; TRBD1 might be the D (6 bases). The CDR3 consists of 17 residues. CDR1 and CDR2 (germline): SGHAT, FQNNGV.

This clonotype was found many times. The CDR3: CASSPRGGQGSTEAFF. CDR3 in DNA: TGTGCCAGCAGCCCCCGAGGGGGACAGGGGAGCACTGAAGCTTTCTTT. The chain has TRBV9 and TRBJ1-1; TRBD1 agrees at 10 bases. This CDR3 has 16 residues. Germline CDR1 and CDR2: SGDLS and YYNGEE. J gave up 4 bases and V 4 bases, and 10 bases lay outside the gene matches.

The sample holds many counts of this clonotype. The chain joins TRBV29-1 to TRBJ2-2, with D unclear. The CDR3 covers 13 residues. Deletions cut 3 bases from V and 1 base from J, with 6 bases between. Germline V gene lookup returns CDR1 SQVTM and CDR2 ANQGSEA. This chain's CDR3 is CSVEGENTGELFF. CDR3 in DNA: TGCAGCGTTGAGGGCGAGAACACCGGGGAGCTGTTTTTT.

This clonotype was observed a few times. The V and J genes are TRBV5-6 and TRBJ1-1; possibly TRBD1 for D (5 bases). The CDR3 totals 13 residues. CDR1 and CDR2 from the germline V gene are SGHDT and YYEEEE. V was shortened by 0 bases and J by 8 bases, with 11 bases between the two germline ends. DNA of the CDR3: TGTGCCAGCAGCTTGGAATTTGCAGGGGAAGCTTTCTTT. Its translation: CASSLEFAGEAFF.

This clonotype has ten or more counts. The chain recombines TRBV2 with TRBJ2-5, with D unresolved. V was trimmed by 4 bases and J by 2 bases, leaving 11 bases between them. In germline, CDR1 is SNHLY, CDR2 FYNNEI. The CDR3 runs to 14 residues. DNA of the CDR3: TGTGCCAGCAGTGGCCAGGTTGAACAAGAGACCCAGTACTTC. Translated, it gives CASSGQVEQETQYF.

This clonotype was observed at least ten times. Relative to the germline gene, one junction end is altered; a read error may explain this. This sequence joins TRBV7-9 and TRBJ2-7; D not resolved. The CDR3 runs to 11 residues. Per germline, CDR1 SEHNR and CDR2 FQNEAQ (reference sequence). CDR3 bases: TGCGCCAGCAGCTTGGCCGGTGAGCAGTACTTC. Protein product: CASSLAGEQYF.

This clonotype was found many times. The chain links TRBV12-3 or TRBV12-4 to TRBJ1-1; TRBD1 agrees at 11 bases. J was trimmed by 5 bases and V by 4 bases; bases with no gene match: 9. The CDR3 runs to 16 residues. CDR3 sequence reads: CASSSLRGTGGTEAFF. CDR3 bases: TGTGCCAGCAGTTCATTGAGGGGGACAGGGGGGACTGAAGCTTTCTTT.